The source of this T cell receptor (beta chain) is a study of identical twins. Whole-study findings and limits: Models underestimated how often monozygotic twins shared out-of-frame TCR alpha. Analyses of zero insertions could, in part, be confounded by invariant MAIT and iNKT cells. With abundant cord blood beta clonotypes, insertions were fewer; memory repertoires showed no such pattern.

About this clonotype: What it binds is not known.

TCRdb itself ran the 5' RACE reads through MiXCR, one entry per CDR3 protein. The sample carries around 1.7 million distinct CDR3 sequences, roughly 35% recorded once. The TCR originated in a newborn girl in good health. What was sequenced was cord blood.

CDR3 protein: CSVARTLSSYEQYF. For the CDR3, the DNA is TGCAGCGTTGCGAGGACCCTAAGCTCCTACGAGCAGTACTTC. The V call is TRBV29-1, the J call TRBJ2-7; no definite D call. Germline CDR1 is SQVTM and CDR2 is ANQGSEA. The V end was cut by 4 bases, the J end by 0 bases, with 13 bases between. This CDR3 region has 14 residues.